This T cell receptor (beta chain) was recovered during a study of shared clonotypes between healthy human individuals. Study-level findings and limits: Sampling used blood alone; tissue repertoires probably differ. Clonotype sharing among donors, it was expected, would be affected by sequencing depth.

On this clone: Its target is unknown.

Germline CDR1 is SGHTA and CDR2 is FQGTGA. The ends were cut back, 8 bases at V and 6 bases at J, with 14 bases in the middle. This CDR3 region has 13 residues. Each replicate PCR on the sorted subsets used 150 to 200 ng DNA (approximately 33,000 T cell genomes). Measured with immunoSEQ multiplex PCR; TCRdb has only the in-frame clones, and not every one. Of a few million clones listed, 90% to 95% were seen once; the top ten hold 0.14%. Memory CD4+ cells were the fraction left after CD45RA+ naive selection. The V gene is TRBV7-3, the J gene TRBJ1-5; possibly TRBD1 for D (6 bases). The clonotype was recovered from a man aged 18 to 30 in good health. The source material was naive CD4+ T cells sorted from blood. The subset denotes: CD45RA+ positively selected. This CDR3 reads CASPRGAGQPQHF. In DNA, the CDR3 is TGTGCCAGCCCCCGGGGGGCGGGTCAGCCCCAGCATTTT.